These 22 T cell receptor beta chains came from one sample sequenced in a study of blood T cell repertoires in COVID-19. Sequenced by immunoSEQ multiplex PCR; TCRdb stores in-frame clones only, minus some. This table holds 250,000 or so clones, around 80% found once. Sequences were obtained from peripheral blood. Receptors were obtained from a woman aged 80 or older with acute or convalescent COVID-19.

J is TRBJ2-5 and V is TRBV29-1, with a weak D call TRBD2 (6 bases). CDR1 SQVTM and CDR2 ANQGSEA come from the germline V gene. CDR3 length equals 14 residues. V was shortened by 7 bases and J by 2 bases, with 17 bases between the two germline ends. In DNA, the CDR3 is TGCAGCGCAAGCAAGTCGGGAGAACAAGAGACCCAGTACTTC. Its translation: CSASKSGEQETQYF.

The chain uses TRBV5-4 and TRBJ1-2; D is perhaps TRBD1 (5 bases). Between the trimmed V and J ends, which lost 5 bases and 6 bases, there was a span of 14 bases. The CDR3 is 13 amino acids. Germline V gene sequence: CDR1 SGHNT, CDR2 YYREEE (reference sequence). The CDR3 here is CASRTQGLDGYTF. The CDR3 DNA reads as TGTGCCAGCAGAACGCAGGGATTGGATGGCTACACCTTC.

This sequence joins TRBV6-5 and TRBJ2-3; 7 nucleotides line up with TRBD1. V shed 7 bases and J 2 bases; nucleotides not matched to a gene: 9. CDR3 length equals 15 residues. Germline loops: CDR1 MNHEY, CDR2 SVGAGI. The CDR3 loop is CASKPDRLFTDTQYF. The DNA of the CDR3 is TGTGCCAGCAAACCGGACAGGCTTTTCACAGATACGCAGTATTTT.

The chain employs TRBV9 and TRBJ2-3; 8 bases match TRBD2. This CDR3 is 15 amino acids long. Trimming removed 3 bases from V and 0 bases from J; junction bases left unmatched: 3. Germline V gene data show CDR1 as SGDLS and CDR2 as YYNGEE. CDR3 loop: CASSASGGSTDTQYF. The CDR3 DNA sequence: TGTGCCAGCAGCGCGAGCGGGGGAAGCACAGATACGCAGTATTTT.

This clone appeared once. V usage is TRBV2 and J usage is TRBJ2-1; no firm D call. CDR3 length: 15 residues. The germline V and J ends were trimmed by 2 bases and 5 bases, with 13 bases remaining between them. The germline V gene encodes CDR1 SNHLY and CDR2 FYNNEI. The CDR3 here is CASSELVQTNNEQFF. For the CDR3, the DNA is TGTGCCAGCAGTGAACTAGTTCAAACCAACAATGAGCAGTTCTTC.

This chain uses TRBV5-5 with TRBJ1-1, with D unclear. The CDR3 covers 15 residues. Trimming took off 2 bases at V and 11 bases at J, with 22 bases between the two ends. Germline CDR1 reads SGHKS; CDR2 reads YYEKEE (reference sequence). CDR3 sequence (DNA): TGTGCCAGCAGCTTTGGCAGCCGGGGAAATGATGTCGCTTTCTTT. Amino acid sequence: CASSFGSRGNDVAFF.

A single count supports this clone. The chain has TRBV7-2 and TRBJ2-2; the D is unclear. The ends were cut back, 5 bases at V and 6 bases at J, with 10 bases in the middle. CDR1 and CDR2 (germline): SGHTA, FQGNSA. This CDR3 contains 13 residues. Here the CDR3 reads CASSGPRAGELFF. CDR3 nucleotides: TGTGCCAGCAGCGGTCCCCGGGCCGGGGAGCTGTTTTTT.

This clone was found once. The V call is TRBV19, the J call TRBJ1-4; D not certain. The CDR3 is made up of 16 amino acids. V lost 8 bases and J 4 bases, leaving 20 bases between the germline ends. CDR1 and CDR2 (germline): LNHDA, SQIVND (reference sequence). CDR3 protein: CASREYPAQSNEKLFF. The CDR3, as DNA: TGTGCCAGTCGGGAATACCCGGCCCAGAGTAATGAAAAACTGTTTTTT.

For the CDR3, the DNA is TGTGCCAGCAGCCTCAGTAGGACAGGGGGCGCTTTGTACTTC. It encodes CASSLSRTGGALYF. The chain employs TRBV7-9 and TRBJ2-7; 11 bases are shared with TRBD1. The CDR3 has 14 amino acids. The V segment lost 5 bases and the J segment 12 bases; nucleotides outside the gene matches: 12. Per germline, CDR1 SEHNR and CDR2 FQNEAQ (reference sequence).

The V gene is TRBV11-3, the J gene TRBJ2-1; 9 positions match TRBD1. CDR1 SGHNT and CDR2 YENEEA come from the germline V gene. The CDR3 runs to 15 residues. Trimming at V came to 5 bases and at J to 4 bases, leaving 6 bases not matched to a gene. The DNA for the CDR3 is TGTGCCAGCAGCCGGGGACAGGGAGGGTACAATGAGCAGTTCTTC. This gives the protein CASSRGQGGYNEQFF. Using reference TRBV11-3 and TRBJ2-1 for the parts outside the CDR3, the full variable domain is EAGVVQSPRYKIIEKKQPVAFWCNPISGHNTLYWYLQNLGQGPELLIRYENEEAVDDSQLPKDRFSAERLKGVDSTLKIQPAELGDSAVYLCASSRGQGGYNEQFFGPGTRLTVL.

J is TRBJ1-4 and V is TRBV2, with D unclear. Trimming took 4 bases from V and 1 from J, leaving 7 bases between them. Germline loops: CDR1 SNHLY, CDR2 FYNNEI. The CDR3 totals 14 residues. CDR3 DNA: TGTGCCAGCAGTGGGAGCGTAACTAATGAAAAACTGTTTTTT. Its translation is CASSGSVTNEKLFF.

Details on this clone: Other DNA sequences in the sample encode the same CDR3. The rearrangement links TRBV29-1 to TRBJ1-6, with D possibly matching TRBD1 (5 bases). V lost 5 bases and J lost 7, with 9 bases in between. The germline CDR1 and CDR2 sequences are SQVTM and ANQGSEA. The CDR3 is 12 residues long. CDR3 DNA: TGCAGCGTTAGGCAGGGAAATTCACCCCTCCACTTT. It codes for CSVRQGNSPLHF.

CDR3 residues: CASSFRTGGFYEQYF. The DNA for the CDR3 is TGTGCCAGCAGCTTCCGGACAGGGGGCTTCTACGAGCAGTACTTC. V usage is TRBV7-6 and J usage is TRBJ2-7, with 11 bases aligning to TRBD1. V lost 3 bases and J lost 3; bases outside the gene matches: 4. CDR1 is SGHVS and CDR2 is FNYEAQ in the germline V gene. This CDR3 region has 15 residues.

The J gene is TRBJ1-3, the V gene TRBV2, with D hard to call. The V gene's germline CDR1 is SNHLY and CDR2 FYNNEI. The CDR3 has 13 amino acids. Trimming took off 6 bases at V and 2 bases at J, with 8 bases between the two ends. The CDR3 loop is CASRGSPGNTIYF. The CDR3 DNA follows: TGTGCCAGCAGGGGGAGTCCTGGAAACACCATATATTTT.

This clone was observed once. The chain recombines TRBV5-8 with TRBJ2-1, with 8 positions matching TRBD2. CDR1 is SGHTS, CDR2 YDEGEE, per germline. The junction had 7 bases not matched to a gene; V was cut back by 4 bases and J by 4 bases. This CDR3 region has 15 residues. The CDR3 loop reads CASSPGTSGYNEQFF. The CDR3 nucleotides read TGTGCCAGCAGCCCCGGGACTAGTGGTTACAATGAGCAGTTCTTC.

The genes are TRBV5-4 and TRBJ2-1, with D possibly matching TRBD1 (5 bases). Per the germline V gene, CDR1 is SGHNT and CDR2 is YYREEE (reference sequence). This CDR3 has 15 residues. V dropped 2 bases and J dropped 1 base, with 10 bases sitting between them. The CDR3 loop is CASSFQGTSYNEQFF. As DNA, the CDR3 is TGTGCCAGCAGCTTCCAGGGAACATCCTACAATGAGCAGTTCTTC.

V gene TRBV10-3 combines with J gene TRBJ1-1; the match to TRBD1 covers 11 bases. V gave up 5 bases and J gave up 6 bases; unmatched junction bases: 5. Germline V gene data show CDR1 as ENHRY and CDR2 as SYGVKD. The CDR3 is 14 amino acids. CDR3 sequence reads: CAISPGQGVAEAFF. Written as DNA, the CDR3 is TGTGCCATCAGTCCGGGACAGGGGGTCGCTGAAGCTTTCTTT.

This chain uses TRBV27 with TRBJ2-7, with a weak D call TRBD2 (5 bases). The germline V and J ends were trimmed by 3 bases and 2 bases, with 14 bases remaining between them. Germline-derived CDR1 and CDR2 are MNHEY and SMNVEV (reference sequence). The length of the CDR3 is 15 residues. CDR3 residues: CASSLEDGRPYEQYF. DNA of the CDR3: TGTGCCAGCAGTTTGGAAGATGGGAGACCCTACGAGCAGTACTTC.

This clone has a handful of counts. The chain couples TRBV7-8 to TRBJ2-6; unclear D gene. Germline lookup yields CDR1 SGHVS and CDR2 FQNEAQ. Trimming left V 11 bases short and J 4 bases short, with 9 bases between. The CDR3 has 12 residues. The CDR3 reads CASGEGANVLTF. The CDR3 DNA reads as TGTGCCTCCGGTGAAGGGGCCAACGTCCTGACTTTC. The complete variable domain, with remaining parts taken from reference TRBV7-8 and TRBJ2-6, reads GAGVSQSPRYKVAKRGQDVALRCDPISGHVSLFWYQQALGQGPEFLTYFQNEAQLDKSGLPSDRFFAERPEGSVSTLKIQRTQQEDSAVYLCASGEGANVLTFGAGSRLTVL.

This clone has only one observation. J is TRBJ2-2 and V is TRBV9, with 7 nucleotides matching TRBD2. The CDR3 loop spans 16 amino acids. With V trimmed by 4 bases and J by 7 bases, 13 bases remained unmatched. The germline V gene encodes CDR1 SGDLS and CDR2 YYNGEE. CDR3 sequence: CASSPRDYPIGGELFF. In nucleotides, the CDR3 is TGTGCCAGCAGCCCCAGGGACTACCCCATCGGCGGGGAGCTGTTTTTT.

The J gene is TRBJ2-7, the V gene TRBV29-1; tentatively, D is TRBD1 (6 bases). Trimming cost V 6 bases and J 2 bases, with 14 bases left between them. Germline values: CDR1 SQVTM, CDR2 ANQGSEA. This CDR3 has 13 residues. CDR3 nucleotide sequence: TGCAGCGTGAGGCTGGACAGTACCTACGAGCAGTACTTC. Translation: CSVRLDSTYEQYF.

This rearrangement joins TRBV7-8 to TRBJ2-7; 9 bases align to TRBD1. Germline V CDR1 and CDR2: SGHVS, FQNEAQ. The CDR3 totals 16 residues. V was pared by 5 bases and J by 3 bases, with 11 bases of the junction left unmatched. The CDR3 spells CASSPSTGTGHYEQYF. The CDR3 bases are TGTGCCAGCAGCCCCTCAACCGGGACAGGGCACTACGAGCAGTACTTC. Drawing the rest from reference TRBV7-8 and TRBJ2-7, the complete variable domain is GAGVSQSPRYKVAKRGQDVALRCDPISGHVSLFWYQQALGQGPEFLTYFQNEAQLDKSGLPSDRFFAERPEGSVSTLKIQRTQQEDSAVYLCASSPSTGTGHYEQYFGPGTRLTVT.